Below are 18 T cell receptor beta chains sequenced from a single sample in a study of T-cell memory formation after mild COVID-19. TCRdb called the 5' RACE reads again in MiXCR, with one record for every CDR3 protein. The table includes about 39,000 distinct CDR3 sequences, 6% to 7.5% detected once. The sample comprised PBMCs or a T cell subset sorted from them (not recorded which). The source is an adult who had mild COVID-19 (a few samples of this study predate the infection). Cell type and time point are not known.

This clonotype was seen only a few times. The chain uses TRBV6-5 and TRBJ2-1, with 7 bases matching TRBD2. The V gene end was trimmed by 6 bases and the J gene end by 6 bases; junction bases not matched to a gene: 17. The CDR3 sequence is 17 residues long. Germline loops: CDR1 MNHEY, CDR2 SVGAGI. As DNA, the CDR3 is TGTGCCAGCAGCTCCCCCCCCGGACTAGGGAGAACCAATGAGCAGTTCTTC. Amino acids: CASSSPPGLGRTNEQFF.

This clonotype was found many times. The CDR3 spells CSAGRDEKLFF. The CDR3 DNA is TGCAGTGCCGGGAGGGATGAAAAACTGTTTTTT. The genes are TRBV20-1 and TRBJ1-4; D remains unclear. This CDR3 region has 11 residues. Trimming took off 6 bases at V and 6 bases at J, with 8 bases between the two ends. Germline loops: CDR1 DFQATT, CDR2 SNEGSKA (reference sequence).

In this sample, this clonotype turned up a few times. V gene TRBV12-3 or TRBV12-4 combines with J gene TRBJ1-5; D possibly corresponds to TRBD1 (6 bases). CDR3 length: 15 amino acids. Trimming shortened V by 4 bases and J by 4 bases, and 14 bases separated the two germline ends. The CDR3 loop is CASSSAGAGNQPQHF. The CDR3 nucleotides are TGTGCCAGCAGTTCCGCGGGGGCGGGTAATCAGCCCCAGCATTTT.

This clonotype turned up a few times. This chain's CDR3 is CASSPRQVSLSYEQYF. CDR3 nucleotide sequence: TGCGCCAGCAGCCCCCGACAGGTTAGTCTTTCCTACGAGCAGTACTTC. V is TRBV5-1 and J is TRBJ2-7; D possibly corresponds to TRBD1 (6 bases). The V end was cut by 4 bases, the J end by 1 base, with 18 bases between. CDR1 is SGHRS and CDR2 is YFSETQ in the germline V gene. The CDR3 is made up of 16 amino acids.

J is TRBJ1-2 and V is TRBV12-3 or TRBV12-4; the match to TRBD1 covers 10 bases. The CDR3 is 14 amino acids. The ends lost 3 bases at V and 6 bases at J; junction bases unmatched: 4. In nucleotides, the CDR3 is TGTGCCAGCAGTTTTTACGGGACAGGGGATGGCTACACCTTC. As protein: CASSFYGTGDGYTF.

This clonotype has just a few counts. The J gene is TRBJ2-5, the V gene TRBV12-3 or TRBV12-4; the match to TRBD2 covers 9 bases. The V segment lost 0 bases and the J segment 4 bases; nucleotides outside the gene matches: 3. This CDR3 region has 15 residues. CDR3 coding DNA: TGTGCCAGCAGTTTAGCGCAAGCGGGGGGAGAGACCCAGTACTTC. It codes for CASSLAQAGGETQYF.

The chain combines TRBV30 with TRBJ2-3; 8 bases fit TRBD2. The V segment lost 0 bases and the J segment 3 bases; nucleotides outside the gene matches: 8. CDR1 and CDR2 from the germline V gene are GTSNPN and SVGIG (reference sequence). CDR3 length: 16 residues. For the CDR3, the DNA is TGTGCCTGGAGTGTAGGGCGGGGGGTTAGTACAGATACGCAGTATTTT. The encoded protein is CAWSVGRGVSTDTQYF.

This clonotype was observed a handful of times. The rearrangement uses TRBV15 and TRBJ2-3, with TRBD2 identical over 9 bases. J gave up 1 base and V 1 base, and 3 bases lay outside the gene matches. The CDR3 sequence is 16 residues long. Germline assignment: CDR1 LNHNV and CDR2 YYDKDF (reference sequence). CDR3 sequence: CATSRARTSGTDTQYF. CDR3 in DNA: TGTGCCACCAGCAGAGCCCGGACTAGCGGCACAGATACGCAGTATTTT.

This clonotype was observed many times. The chain uses TRBV28 and TRBJ2-2; D is undetermined. This CDR3 region has 15 residues. Germline CDR1 MDHEN, CDR2 SYDVKM. V was trimmed by 3 bases and J by 2 bases, leaving 10 bases between them. Here the CDR3 reads CASSFNYLNTGELFF. Here the CDR3 DNA reads TGTGCCAGCAGTTTCAACTACCTAAACACCGGGGAGCTGTTTTTT.

This clonotype was counted ten times or more. J is TRBJ2-7 and V is TRBV5-1, with 10 bases fitting TRBD2. CDR3 length: 17 residues. Germline CDR1 SGHRS, CDR2 YFSETQ. Losses at the gene ends were 0 bases for V and 6 bases for J; bases not matched to a gene: 12. The CDR3 is CASSLDPSGGTLAEQYF. The CDR3 DNA sequence: TGCGCCAGCAGCTTGGACCCTAGCGGGGGAACCTTGGCCGAGCAGTACTTC.

This clonotype showed up many times. The rearrangement joins TRBV18 to TRBJ2-5; D may be TRBD1 (5 bases). The V and J ends lost 0 bases and 5 bases respectively, with 16 bases between them. This CDR3 has 16 amino acids. The germline CDR1 and CDR2 sequences are KGHSH and LQKENI. CDR3 amino acids: CASSPPEAGSRETQYF. In DNA, the CDR3 is TGTGCCAGCTCACCACCTGAGGCAGGGTCGAGGGAGACCCAGTACTTC.

This clonotype was observed at least ten times. V is TRBV7-9 and J is TRBJ2-5; TRBD1 matches 8 bases. The germline CDR1 and CDR2 sequences are SEHNR and FQNEAQ (reference sequence). V was pared by 6 bases and J by 4 bases, with 10 bases of the junction left unmatched. CDR3 length: 15 residues. The chain's CDR3 is CASSNPGGFGETQYF. The DNA of the CDR3 is TGTGCCAGCAGTAATCCAGGGGGCTTTGGAGAGACCCAGTACTTC.

This rearrangement joins TRBV7-3 to TRBJ2-5; no clear D. The length of the CDR3 is 13 residues. Trimming left V 3 bases short and J 3 bases short, with 8 bases between. Germline assignment: CDR1 SGHTA and CDR2 FQGTGA. CDR3 region: CASSFDRKETQYF. In DNA, the CDR3 is TGTGCCAGCAGCTTCGATAGAAAAGAGACCCAGTACTTC. Using reference TRBV7-3 and TRBJ2-5 for the parts outside the CDR3, the full variable domain is GAGVSQTPSNKVTEKGKYVELRCDPISGHTALYWYRQSLGQGPEFLIYFQGTGAADDSGLPNDRFFAVRPEGSVSTLKIQRTERGDSAVYLCASSFDRKETQYFGPGTRLLVL.

In its sample, this clonotype was seen a few times. V gene TRBV7-3 combines with J gene TRBJ2-7; D unresolved. Germline V CDR1 and CDR2: SGHTA, FQGTGA. This CDR3 region has 14 residues. V was clipped by 5 bases and J by 1 base, with 12 bases between them. The CDR3 is CASSKDRFSYEQYF. CDR3 nucleotide sequence: TGTGCCAGCAGCAAGGACCGATTTTCCTACGAGCAGTACTTC.

This clonotype was found a few times. The CDR3 here is CAWSVHLGLAGSNEQFF. CDR3 in DNA: TGTGCCTGGAGTGTACATTTGGGGCTAGCGGGAAGCAATGAGCAGTTCTTC. The gene calls are TRBV30 and TRBJ2-1; 9 bases match TRBD2. The CDR3 contains 17 residues. V was pared by 0 bases and J by 6 bases, with 12 bases of the junction left unmatched. Germline V lookup: CDR1 GTSNPN, CDR2 SVGIG (reference sequence).

In this sample, this clonotype turned up a few times. The chain joins TRBV20-1 to TRBJ2-2; D not certain. From germline, CDR1 is DFQATT and CDR2 SNEGSKA (reference sequence). This CDR3 is 11 amino acids long. Deletions cut 6 bases from V and 7 bases from J, with 9 bases between. CDR3 loop: CSAPVGGELFF. The CDR3 DNA sequence: TGCAGTGCACCGGTAGGCGGGGAGCTGTTTTTT.

The sample holds a few counts of this clonotype. The rearrangement uses TRBV6-2 or TRBV6-3 and TRBJ2-3; 8 bases are shared with TRBD2. CDR3 length: 14 residues. V shed 4 bases, J shed 5 bases, and the junction held 5 bases outside the gene matches. CDR1 is MNHEY and CDR2 is SVGEGT in the germline V gene. The chain's CDR3 is CASSFSGAKDTQYF. DNA of the CDR3: TGTGCCAGCAGTTTTAGCGGGGCTAAAGATACGCAGTATTTT.

This clonotype was counted ten times or more. The rearrangement uses TRBV5-1 and TRBJ2-1; D perhaps matches TRBD2 (5 bases). V was shortened by 0 bases and J by 3 bases, with 10 bases between the two germline ends. The CDR3 spans 15 residues. The germline gives CDR1 SGHRS, CDR2 YFSETQ. Here the CDR3 reads CASSLVARDYNEQFF. The DNA for the CDR3 is TGCGCCAGCAGCTTGGTAGCGAGGGACTACAATGAGCAGTTCTTC. Full variable domain (outside the CDR3, taken from reference TRBV5-1 and TRBJ2-1): KAGVTQTPRYLIKTRGQQVTLSCSPISGHRSVSWYQQTPGQGLQFLFEYFSETQRNKGNFPGRFSGRQFSNSRSEMNVSTLELGDSALYLCASSLVARDYNEQFFGPGTRLTVL.